Listed below are T cell receptor beta chains from one sample, sequenced in a study of blood T cells in healthy people across ages. TCRdb reprocessed the 5' RACE reads with MiXCR, giving one entry per CDR3 protein. The sample records around 780,000 distinct CDR3 sequences, 20% to 30% being singletons. The same sample was also used in a study of T cells of mothers and their children.

Sample: blood. The receptor set was obtained from a boy younger than 18 in good health. Both conserved end residues are part of each CDR3. The D gene is left open where the match is weak. Size is omitted from some rows. Given values are once, few, many or a class for expanded clones.

j_gene: TRBJ2-1; abundance: .; v_gene: TRBV3-1; d_gene: .; CDR3nt: TGTGCCAGCGGGGAAGGGGGTGAGCAGTTCTTC; CDR3aa: CASGEGGEQFF
j_gene: TRBJ2-3; abundance: few; v_gene: TRBV27; d_gene: .; CDR3nt: TGTGCCAGCATGCGACAGTCCACAGATACGCAGTATTTT; CDR3aa: CASMRQSTDTQYF
j_gene: TRBJ2-5; abundance: .; v_gene: TRBV7-2; d_gene: .; CDR3nt: TGTGCCGGCAGCCTTAATATTAGGGAGACCCAGTACTTC; CDR3aa: CAGSLNIRETQYF
j_gene: TRBJ2-7; abundance: few; v_gene: TRBV6-2/TRBV6-3; d_gene: .; CDR3nt: TGTGCCAGCAGTTACGGAGTCTCCTACGAGCAGTACTTC; CDR3aa: CASSYGVSYEQYF
j_gene: TRBJ1-1; abundance: .; v_gene: TRBV20-1; d_gene: TRBD1; CDR3nt: TGCAGTGCTGGAAAGACAGGGAGGAACACTGAAGCTTTCTTT; CDR3aa: CSAGKTGRNTEAFF
j_gene: TRBJ1-2; abundance: few; v_gene: TRBV28; d_gene: .; CDR3nt: TGTGCCAGCAGCCCTAATTTGAATGTCAACTATGGCTACACCTTC; CDR3aa: CASSPNLNVNYGYTF
j_gene: TRBJ1-2; abundance: few; v_gene: TRBV7-3; d_gene: .; CDR3nt: TGTGCCAGCAGCTTAACGGCTGGCTATGGCTACACCTTC; CDR3aa: CASSLTAGYGYTF
j_gene: TRBJ1-1; abundance: .; v_gene: TRBV7-9; d_gene: .; CDR3nt: TGTGCCAGCAGCTTAGCCCCCGGCGGTTTAGGCACTGAAGCTTTCTTT; CDR3aa: CASSLAPGGLGTEAFF
j_gene: TRBJ2-7; abundance: few; v_gene: TRBV6-5; d_gene: TRBD1; CDR3nt: TGTGCCAGCAATACCGGGACAGGGGGTGGCGAGCAGTACTTC; CDR3aa: CASNTGTGGGEQYF
j_gene: TRBJ2-7; abundance: .; v_gene: TRBV15; d_gene: .; CDR3nt: TGTGCCACCAGCAGAGGAGACAGCTCCTACGAGCAGTACTTC; CDR3aa: CATSRGDSSYEQYF
j_gene: TRBJ2-7; abundance: many; v_gene: TRBV7-8; d_gene: .; CDR3nt: TGTGCCAGCAGCCCCGGGACCCCCTACGAGCAGTACTTC; CDR3aa: CASSPGTPYEQYF
j_gene: TRBJ2-5; abundance: .; v_gene: TRBV28; d_gene: .; CDR3nt: TGTGCCACCATAAACCTCGGGGAGACCCAGTACTTC; CDR3aa: CATINLGETQYF
j_gene: TRBJ1-6; abundance: .; v_gene: TRBV19; d_gene: TRBD1; CDR3nt: TGTGCCAGTGGGCAGGGGGCAGGATCACCCCTCCACTTT; CDR3aa: CASGQGAGSPLHF
j_gene: TRBJ2-1; abundance: few; v_gene: TRBV24-1; d_gene: .; CDR3nt: TGTGCCACCAGTGATTTGGCTGGGCAGTTCTTC; CDR3aa: CATSDLAGQFF
j_gene: TRBJ2-5; abundance: .; v_gene: TRBV12-3/TRBV12-4; d_gene: TRBD2; CDR3nt: TGTGCCAGCAGTCTGACTAGCGGGCCAACCGGGACCCAGTACTTC; CDR3aa: CASSLTSGPTGTQYF
j_gene: TRBJ2-3; abundance: .; v_gene: TRBV2; d_gene: TRBD2; CDR3nt: TGTGCCAGCGCTGGGACTAGCGGAAGCACAGATACGCAGTATTTT; CDR3aa: CASAGTSGSTDTQYF
j_gene: TRBJ2-3; abundance: .; v_gene: TRBV6-1; d_gene: .; CDR3nt: TGTGCCAGCAGTGAAGCCCCAGGCGGCACACATACGCAGTATTTT; CDR3aa: CASSEAPGGTHTQYF
j_gene: TRBJ1-1; abundance: .; v_gene: TRBV11-1; d_gene: .; CDR3nt: TGTGCCAGCAGCTTTGAGTACGGTGAAGCTTTCTTT; CDR3aa: CASSFEYGEAFF
j_gene: TRBJ2-4; abundance: few; v_gene: TRBV19; d_gene: .; CDR3nt: TGTGCCAGTAACAGTGGGACCGGCAGGGATCTAGCCAAAAACATTCAGTACTTC; CDR3aa: CASNSGTGRDLAKNIQYF
j_gene: TRBJ2-7; abundance: .; v_gene: TRBV27; d_gene: TRBD2; CDR3nt: TGTGCCAGCAGTCCCTCCCTAGCGGGGGAGACCTACGAGCAGTACTTC; CDR3aa: CASSPSLAGETYEQYF
j_gene: TRBJ2-5; abundance: .; v_gene: TRBV10-3; d_gene: TRBD2; CDR3nt: TGTGCCATCAGTGAGTCGGGGGGGGACCAAGAGACCCAGTACTTC; CDR3aa: CAISESGGDQETQYF
j_gene: TRBJ1-1; abundance: .; v_gene: TRBV4-1; d_gene: .; CDR3nt: TGCGCCAGCAGCCAAGATCGGGGGCGAGCTTTCTTT; CDR3aa: CASSQDRGRAFF